The 6 T cell receptor beta chains listed next were all sequenced from one sample in a study of OX40 agonist ivuxolimab in advanced cancers. The repertoire was sequenced with immunoSEQ multiplex PCR; TCRdb's copy has only in-frame clones and lacks some. In the table there are tens of thousands of clones, 80% to 95% of which are singletons. Sequences were derived from CD4+ or CD8+ T cells sorted from blood, sampled in a trial of the OX40 agonist ivuxolimab. All receptors come from an adult with an advanced solid tumor such as melanoma, head and neck, liver or kidney cancer.

The chain recombines TRBV7-6 with TRBJ1-1; 7 bases are a match to TRBD1. Germline values: CDR1 SGHVS, CDR2 FNYEAQ. With 4 bases clipped from V and 0 bases from J, the junction kept 14 bases outside the gene matches. CDR3 length: 18 residues. In DNA form, the CDR3 reads TGTGCCAGCAGCTCACCCCGAGGGACAGAGCTTTTGAACACTGAAGCTTTCTTT. It translates to CASSSPRGTELLNTEAFF.

The rearrangement links TRBV4-1 to TRBJ2-1; 12 bases are shared with TRBD2. The ends lost 0 bases at V and 3 bases at J; junction bases unmatched: 3. The germline V gene encodes CDR1 MGHRA and CDR2 YSYEKL. The CDR3 extends over 17 amino acids. For the CDR3, the DNA is TGCGCCAGCAGCCAAGACTGGACTAGCGGGGACTACAATGAGCAGTTCTTC. Protein: CASSQDWTSGDYNEQFF.

The V and J genes are TRBV4-1 and TRBJ1-4, with a weak D call TRBD1 (6 bases). The V gene lost 2 bases and the J gene lost 8 bases, with 21 bases spanning the gap. The CDR3 runs to 17 residues. Germline V gene sequence: CDR1 MGHRA, CDR2 YSYEKL. This CDR3 reads CASSQTAGRGKWEKLFF. DNA for the CDR3: TGCGCCAGCAGCCAAACGGCAGGCAGGGGCAAATGGGAAAAACTGTTTTTT.

The rearrangement joins TRBV5-5 to TRBJ2-3; 9 bases align to TRBD1. The germline gives CDR1 SGHKS, CDR2 YYEKEE (reference sequence). The CDR3 extends over 15 amino acids. J lost 4 bases, V lost 3 bases, and 6 bases had no gene match. This CDR3 reads CASSWTGAGADTQYF. The CDR3, as DNA: TGTGCCAGCAGCTGGACAGGGGCAGGGGCAGATACGCAGTATTTT.

The chain combines TRBV7-3 with TRBJ2-2; 8 bases fit TRBD2. This CDR3 has 16 residues. From germline, CDR1 is SGHTA and CDR2 FQGTGA. Trimming cost V 5 bases and J 1 base; bases outside gene matches: 6. The CDR3 DNA reads TGTGCCAGCAGCCGTGTAGCGGGACGGAACACCGGGGAGCTGTTTTTT. It is translated as CASSRVAGRNTGELFF. Filled out from reference TRBV7-3 and TRBJ2-2, the complete variable domain reads GAGVSQTPSNKVTEKGKYVELRCDPISGHTALYWYRQSLGQGPEFLIYFQGTGAADDSGLPNDRFFAVRPEGSVSTLKIQRTERGDSAVYLCASSRVAGRNTGELFFGEGSRLTVL.

The rearrangement uses TRBV5-1 and TRBJ1-4; D unresolved. Trimming cost V 4 bases and J 0 bases, with 7 bases left between them. CDR1 is SGHRS and CDR2 is YFSETQ in the germline V gene. This CDR3 spans 14 amino acids. The CDR3 sequence is CASSVTATNEKLFF. CDR3 in DNA: TGCGCCAGCAGCGTCACAGCAACTAATGAAAAACTGTTTTTT.